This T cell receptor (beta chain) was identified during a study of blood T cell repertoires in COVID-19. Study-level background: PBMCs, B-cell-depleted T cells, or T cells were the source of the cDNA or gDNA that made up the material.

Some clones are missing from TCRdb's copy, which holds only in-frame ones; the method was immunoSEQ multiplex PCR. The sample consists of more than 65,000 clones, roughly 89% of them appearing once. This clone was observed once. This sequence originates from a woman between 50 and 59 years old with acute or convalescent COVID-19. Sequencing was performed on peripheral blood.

The DNA of the CDR3 is TGCGCCAGCAGCGCAGGGATAGAGACCCAGTACTTC. This sequence encodes CASSAGIETQYF. The V call is TRBV5-1, the J call TRBJ2-5, with D perhaps TRBD1 (5 bases). CDR1 is SGHRS and CDR2 is YFSETQ in the germline V gene. V gave up 4 bases and J gave up 4 bases, with 8 bases separating them. The CDR3 sequence is 12 residues long.